A single sample gave rise to the 16 T cell receptor beta chains below, sequenced in a study of T cell responses to AZD1222 COVID-19 vaccine. Sequencing used immunoSEQ multiplex PCR; TCRdb keeps in-frame clones, though not all of them. Of about 84,000 clones listed, over 80% are singletons. The specimen was peripheral blood, collected 28 days after the second AZD1222 dose. The receptors were sampled from an adult who received the AZD1222 COVID-19 vaccine.

This sequence joins TRBV27 and TRBJ2-1, with D possibly matching TRBD1 (6 bases). V lost 7 bases to trimming and J lost 7 bases, with 20 bases between them. The CDR3 length is 15 residues. Germline assignment: CDR1 MNHEY and CDR2 SMNVEV (reference sequence). The CDR3 reads CASNSQGLGENEQFF. DNA of the CDR3: TGTGCCAGCAACTCTCAGGGGCTAGGAGAAAATGAGCAGTTCTTC.

This chain links TRBV10-3 with TRBJ2-3; 12 nucleotides match TRBD2. The germline V gene has CDR1 ENHRY and CDR2 SYGVKD. The length of the CDR3 is 18 residues. Trimming took 4 bases from V and 1 from J; bases not matched to a gene: 9. In nucleotides, the CDR3 is TGTGCCATCAGTGGGACTAGCGGGGAGGGCCGCCGCACAGATACGCAGTATTTT. Its protein is CAISGTSGEGRRTDTQYF.

V usage is TRBV2 and J usage is TRBJ1-6, with TRBD1 matching over 7 bases. Per the germline V gene, CDR1 is SNHLY and CDR2 is FYNNEI. Germline trimming cut 7 bases from V and 7 bases from J; bases unmatched to any gene: 13. CDR3 size: 16 residues. The CDR3 DNA reads as TGTGCCAGCAAGCTACACGAGGGGGCGATGAATTCACCCCTCCACTTT. It yields the protein CASKLHEGAMNSPLHF. The variable domain in full, completed from reference TRBV2 and TRBJ1-6, reads EPEVTQTPSHQVTQMGQEVILRCVPISNHLYFYWYRQILGQKVEFLVSFYNNEISEKSEIFDDQFSVERPDGSNFTLKIRSTKLEDSAMYFCASKLHEGAMNSPLHFGNGTRLTVT.

The gene calls are TRBV7-9 and TRBJ2-4; TRBD1 matches at 7 bases. CDR1 SEHNR and CDR2 FQNEAQ come from the germline V gene (reference sequence). V trimming: 5 bases; J trimming: 1 base; junction bases outside the gene matches: 11. The CDR3 extends over 17 amino acids. CDR3 region: CASSAQQGIVAKNIQYF. Here the CDR3 DNA reads TGTGCCAGCAGCGCCCAACAGGGGATTGTGGCCAAAAACATTCAGTACTTC. Filled out from reference TRBV7-9 and TRBJ2-4, the complete variable domain reads DTGVSQNPRHKITKRGQNVTFRCDPISEHNRLYWYRQTLGQGPEFLTYFQNEAQLEKSRLLSDRFSAERPKGSFSTLEIQRTEQGDSAMYLCASSAQQGIVAKNIQYFGAGTRLSVL.

The chain employs TRBV7-9 and TRBJ2-5; D ambiguous. Per the germline V gene, CDR1 is SEHNR and CDR2 is FQNEAQ (reference sequence). Trimming shortened V by 5 bases and J by 2 bases, and 12 bases separated the two germline ends. The CDR3 runs to 14 residues. The DNA of the CDR3 is TGTGCCAGCAGCCCCAAGCAGCAACAAGAGACCCAGTACTTC. This sequence encodes CASSPKQQQETQYF.

In DNA, the CDR3 is TGTGCCAGCAGCGATCCAACAGGTCACGGGGGTGATTCACCCCTCCACTTT. It is translated as CASSDPTGHGGDSPLHF. The chain links TRBV2 to TRBJ1-6; weak D call: TRBD1 (5 bases). The CDR3 length is 17 residues. Germline lookup yields CDR1 SNHLY and CDR2 FYNNEI. The V gene lost 6 bases and the J gene lost 8 bases, with 23 bases spanning the gap.

The V and J genes are TRBV5-8 and TRBJ1-3; D remains unclear. Germline-derived CDR1 and CDR2 are SGHTS and YDEGEE. The CDR3 covers 13 residues. The V and J ends lost 2 bases and 8 bases respectively, with 11 bases between them. In DNA form, the CDR3 reads TGTGCCAGCAGCTTTGGTTACGGGGACACCATATATTTT. It codes for CASSFGYGDTIYF.

V and J are TRBV6-5 and TRBJ1-2, with D possibly being TRBD1 (5 bases). In germline, CDR1 is MNHEY, CDR2 SVGAGI. Trimming shortened V by 5 bases and J by 4 bases, and 14 bases separated the two germline ends. CDR3 length: 14 amino acids. The CDR3 is CASSPPREGYGYTF. CDR3 coding DNA: TGTGCCAGCAGTCCTCCCAGGGAGGGCTATGGCTACACCTTC.

This chain uses TRBV27 with TRBJ1-2; D remains ambiguous. Germline values: CDR1 MNHEY, CDR2 SMNVEV (reference sequence). The CDR3 runs 14 residues. Trimming stripped 1 base from V and 0 bases from J, with 6 bases between. Here the CDR3 DNA reads TGTGCCAGCAGTTTATTGAACGCTAACTATGGCTACACCTTC. Translated, it gives CASSLLNANYGYTF.

About this clone itself: A junction end diverges from the germline sequence, so it may reflect a read error. The V call is TRBV5-1, the J call TRBJ1-2; 10 bases line up with TRBD1. This CDR3 spans 13 amino acids. From germline, CDR1 is SGHRS and CDR2 YFSETQ. The CDR3 reads CASSLSDRGGTSF. CDR3 coding DNA: TGCGCCAGCAGCTTGTCGGACAGGGGGGGCACAAGCTTC.

V and J are TRBV5-1 and TRBJ2-1; D gene uncertain. CDR1 and CDR2 (germline): SGHRS, YFSETQ. This CDR3 is 16 amino acids long. Trimming took 0 bases from V and 5 from J, leaving 15 bases between them. For the CDR3, the DNA is TGCGCCAGCAGCTTGGGATTCACGGACGGTGACAATGAGCAGTTCTTC. Its translation: CASSLGFTDGDNEQFF.

This chain links TRBV20-1 with TRBJ2-2; D remains unclear. The CDR3 is 14 residues long. The V and J ends lost 4 bases and 3 bases respectively, with 12 bases between them. Looked up from germline, CDR1 is DFQATT and CDR2 is SNEGSKA (reference sequence). The CDR3 protein is CSATEMLDTGELFF. In nucleotides, the CDR3 is TGCAGTGCTACTGAGATGTTGGACACCGGGGAGCTGTTTTTT.

This clone was picked up one time. The CDR3 reads CASSLALNTEAFF. CDR3 in DNA: TGTGCCAGCAGCTTAGCATTGAACACTGAAGCTTTCTTT. The chain links TRBV7-9 to TRBJ1-1; D remains ambiguous. V dropped 0 bases and J dropped 0 bases, with 2 bases sitting between them. This CDR3 comprises 13 residues. Germline CDR1 SEHNR, CDR2 FQNEAQ (reference sequence).

The V and J genes are TRBV30 and TRBJ1-6, with D possibly matching TRBD1 (5 bases). The CDR3 runs 15 residues. V gave up 0 bases and J gave up 9 bases, with 15 bases separating them. Germline assignment: CDR1 GTSNPN and CDR2 SVGIG (reference sequence). In DNA, the CDR3 is TGTGCCTGGAGTGTATCGCAGGGTGTAGGTTCACCCCTCCACTTT. Protein: CAWSVSQGVGSPLHF.

CDR3 coding DNA: TGCGCCAGCAGTGAGTCCGCTAGCGGGCCTTACAATGAGCAGTTCTTC. As protein: CASSESASGPYNEQFF. J is TRBJ2-1 and V is TRBV10-1; TRBD2 agrees at 8 bases. The germline V gene encodes CDR1 WNHNN and CDR2 SYGVQD (reference sequence). The J segment lost 4 bases and the V segment lost 0 bases, leaving 5 bases of the junction unmatched. CDR3 length equals 16 residues.

The J gene is TRBJ1-5, the V gene TRBV27, with D perhaps TRBD1 (6 bases). CDR1 and CDR2 from the germline V gene are MNHEY and SMNVEV (reference sequence). Trimming removed 8 bases from V and 4 bases from J, with 18 bases in between. This CDR3 is 15 amino acids long. The CDR3 region is CASGVNPTGNQPQHF. The CDR3 DNA follows: TGTGCCAGCGGAGTGAACCCGACAGGAAATCAGCCCCAGCATTTT.